Each of the 26 T cell receptor beta chains below was sequenced from the same sample in a study of T cell repertoires in cytomegalovirus infection. TCRdb used MiXCR to reprocess the reads, holding one entry per CDR3 protein. The sample carries roughly 68,000 distinct CDR3 sequences, 20% recorded once. Their antigens are not known. The sequencing used CD8+ T cells from cultured PBMCs, collected from culture after CMV antigen stimulation. The receptors were gathered from a human donor in good health (CMV status not recorded). Some clones in this sample may be carry-over from other donors' samples.

This chain joins TRBV12-3 or TRBV12-4 and TRBJ2-2; 8 nucleotides align to TRBD1. The CDR3 contains 14 residues. J lost 7 bases, V lost 7 bases, and 8 bases had no gene match. This chain's CDR3 is CASITAGGSGELFF. The CDR3 DNA sequence: TGTGCCAGCATTACGGCAGGGGGCAGCGGGGAGCTGTTTTTT.

This clonotype was seen more than once but under ten times. The chain carries TRBV19 and TRBJ2-1; the D gene is possibly TRBD2 (7 bases). Germline V gene lookup returns CDR1 LNHDA and CDR2 SQIVND (reference sequence). V lost 3 bases and J lost 8, with 11 bases in between. The CDR3 is 13 amino acids. CDR3 region: CASSIRGADEQFF. CDR3 coding DNA: TGTGCCAGTAGTATTCGGGGGGCGGATGAGCAGTTCTTC.

This clonotype has a handful of counts. The rearrangement joins TRBV7-2 to TRBJ1-6; 7 bases fit TRBD1. From germline, CDR1 is SGHTA and CDR2 FQGNSA. The CDR3 contains 17 residues. V gave up 4 bases and J gave up 8 bases; unmatched junction bases: 14. The DNA of the CDR3 is TGTGCCAGCAGCTCGGTCACAGGGGTCCCTTGGGATTCACCCCTCCACTTT. The encoded protein is CASSSVTGVPWDSPLHF. Looking up the rest from reference TRBV7-2 and TRBJ1-6 gives the full variable domain: GAGVSQSPSNKVTEKGKDVELRCDPISGHTALYWYRQSLGQGLEFLIYFQGNSAPDKSGLPSDRFSAERTGGSVSTLTIQRTQQEDSAVYLCASSSVTGVPWDSPLHFGNGTRLTVT.

The sample holds a few counts of this clonotype. The chain links TRBV4-2 to TRBJ1-6; D remains ambiguous. Trimming removed 4 bases from V and 7 bases from J, with 8 bases in between. The CDR3 spans 13 residues. Germline CDR1 and CDR2: LGHNA and YNFKEQ. As DNA, the CDR3 is TGTGCCAGCAGCCTAGCGAGGAATTCACCCCTCCACTTT. Its translation: CASSLARNSPLHF.

The chain recombines TRBV12-3 or TRBV12-4 with TRBJ2-7, with 12 nucleotides matching TRBD1. V lost 6 bases and J lost 3; bases outside the gene matches: 15. This CDR3 has 18 residues. The CDR3 is CASSPGTGGPTFYYEQYF. CDR3 DNA sequence: TGTGCCAGCAGCCCCGGGACAGGGGGCCCAACTTTCTACTACGAGCAGTACTTC.

This chain connects TRBV24-1 to TRBJ2-2; 13 nucleotides line up with TRBD2. The V segment lost 1 base and the J segment 1 base; nucleotides outside the gene matches: 5. CDR3 length equals 19 residues. CDR1 KGHDR and CDR2 SFDVKD come from the germline V gene. CDR3 amino acids: CATSDFPRTSGGNTGELFF. DNA for the CDR3: TGTGCCACCAGTGATTTCCCGAGGACTAGCGGGGGGAACACCGGGGAGCTGTTTTTT.

This clonotype has only a few counts. The rearrangement uses TRBV4-3 and TRBJ1-5; TRBD1 aligns across 7 bases. Germline CDR1 and CDR2: LGHNA and YSLEER. CDR3 size: 16 residues. V gave up 0 bases and J gave up 3 bases; unmatched junction bases: 5. The CDR3 loop is CASSQDLGQFNQPQHF. The CDR3 DNA sequence: TGCGCCAGCAGCCAAGATTTGGGACAGTTCAATCAGCCCCAGCATTTT.

This clonotype was seen a handful of times. The rearrangement uses TRBV6-5 and TRBJ1-2; 8 nucleotides match TRBD1. V shed 5 bases, J shed 8 bases, and the junction held 10 bases outside the gene matches. CDR1 MNHEY and CDR2 SVGAGI come from the germline V gene. The CDR3 runs 14 residues. This CDR3 reads CASSRGQAAEGYTF. Here the CDR3 DNA reads TGTGCCAGCAGTAGGGGACAGGCGGCAGAGGGCTACACCTTC.

This clonotype was detected only a few times. This chain joins TRBV2 and TRBJ1-1; D is ambiguous. Trimming removed 6 bases from V and 2 bases from J, with 7 bases in between. This CDR3 region has 12 residues. Germline CDR1 and CDR2: SNHLY and FYNNEI. The DNA for the CDR3 is TGTGCCAGCAGGGAATTTAACACTGAAGCTTTCTTT. This gives the protein CASREFNTEAFF.

About this clonotype: Just one base apart from a much larger clone, this may be a read error. This chain uses TRBV15 with TRBJ1-4; no clear D. The CDR3 covers 14 residues. Per the germline V gene, CDR1 is LNHNV and CDR2 is YYDKDF (reference sequence). The CDR3 nucleotides are TGTGCCACCAGCCCGGGGTGGACTAATGGAAAACTGTTTTTT. This translates into CATSPGWTNGKLFF. Full variable domain (remainder filled in from reference TRBV15 and TRBJ1-4): DAMVIQNPRYQVTQFGKPVTLSCSQTLNHNVMYWYQQKSSQAPKLLFHYYDKDFNNEADTPDNFQSRRPNTSFCFLDIRSPGLGDTAMYLCATSPGWTNGKLFFGSGTQLSVL.

V usage is TRBV7-2 and J usage is TRBJ2-2, with D possibly matching TRBD2 (6 bases). The CDR3 covers 17 residues. Germline CDR1 and CDR2: SGHTA and FQGNSA. V was shortened by 5 bases and J by 4 bases, with 20 bases between the two germline ends. CDR3 in amino acids: CASSGTEGSETTGELFF. CDR3 DNA: TGTGCCAGCAGCGGGACGGAGGGTAGCGAGACCACCGGGGAGCTGTTTTTT.

This clonotype was counted at least ten times. The J gene is TRBJ2-1, the V gene TRBV7-2; possibly TRBD2 for D (6 bases). Germline CDR1 is SGHTA and CDR2 is FQGNSA. V gave up 5 bases and J gave up 6 bases, with 20 bases separating them. This CDR3 is built from 16 residues. This CDR3 reads CASSPLSGSYLNEQFF. The CDR3 coding sequence is TGTGCCAGCAGCCCCCTTAGCGGCAGTTATCTCAATGAGCAGTTCTTC.

CDR3 sequence: CASSFDPLTGSNTGELFF. The CDR3 nucleotides read TGTGCCAGCAGCTTCGACCCTCTTACAGGGTCGAACACCGGGGAGCTGTTTTTT. V usage is TRBV7-2 and J usage is TRBJ2-2; possibly TRBD1 for D (6 bases). Germline loops: CDR1 SGHTA, CDR2 FQGNSA. This CDR3 has 18 residues. Trimming left V 3 bases short and J 0 bases short, with 17 bases between.

This clonotype showed up just a few times. This rearrangement joins TRBV3-1 to TRBJ1-2, with TRBD1 identical over 9 bases. This CDR3 has 14 residues. The junction had 2 bases not matched to a gene; V was cut back by 1 base and J by 5 bases. The germline V gene has CDR1 LGHDT and CDR2 YNNKEL (reference sequence). The CDR3 region is CASSQAGTGYGYTF. CDR3 DNA: TGTGCCAGCAGCCAAGCCGGGACAGGGTATGGCTACACCTTC.

This clonotype was observed at least ten times. The chain joins TRBV7-9 to TRBJ1-1; no definite D call. In germline, CDR1 is SEHNR, CDR2 FQNEAQ (reference sequence). V lost 4 bases and J lost 4, with 13 bases in between. The CDR3 loop spans 14 amino acids. This CDR3 is CASSSPLRPTEAFF. As DNA, the CDR3 is TGTGCCAGCAGCTCACCTCTCCGGCCCACTGAAGCTTTCTTT.

The rearrangement links TRBV6-2 or TRBV6-3 to TRBJ1-5; 8 bases match TRBD1. Germline loops: CDR1 MNHEY, CDR2 SVGEGT. V lost 6 bases to trimming and J lost 5 bases; unmatched junction nucleotides: 9. The CDR3 runs 15 residues. In DNA, the CDR3 is TGTGCCAGCAGGATGTCAGAGACAGGGGATCAGCCCCAGCATTTT. Translation: CASRMSETGDQPQHF.

The gene calls are TRBV12-3 or TRBV12-4 and TRBJ1-4, with 9 bases lining up with TRBD1. CDR3 length equals 13 residues. Trimming took 6 bases from V and 6 from J; bases not matched to a gene: 2. CDR3 amino acids: CASRGQGYEKLFF. The CDR3 bases are TGTGCCAGCAGGGGACAGGGTTATGAAAAACTGTTTTTT.

This rearrangement joins TRBV12-3 or TRBV12-4 to TRBJ2-3; no reliable D call. V was pared by 5 bases and J by 2 bases, with 14 bases between. The CDR3 consists of 15 residues. In DNA, the CDR3 is TGTGCCAGCAGTGACTCGAGGTACACCACAGATACGCAGTATTTT. As protein: CASSDSRYTTDTQYF.

The V gene is TRBV7-2, the J gene TRBJ2-3, with D tentatively TRBD2 (6 bases). The CDR3 runs to 15 residues. V was clipped by 4 bases and J by 1 base, with 12 bases between them. Germline CDR1 SGHTA, CDR2 FQGNSA. DNA for the CDR3: TGTGCCAGCAGCTCGTCCACGGGGGGCACAGATACGCAGTATTTT. This codes for CASSSSTGGTDTQYF.

The gene calls are TRBV5-6 and TRBJ2-2; D is perhaps TRBD2 (6 bases). The CDR3 totals 14 residues. CDR1 is SGHDT, CDR2 YYEEEE, per germline. Trimming left V 8 bases short and J 1 base short, with 12 bases between. The CDR3 reads CAREGGMNTGELFF. As DNA, the CDR3 is TGTGCCAGGGAAGGAGGGATGAACACCGGGGAGCTGTTTTTT.

This clonotype has more than one count but fewer than ten. This rearrangement joins TRBV7-8 to TRBJ2-4; D may be TRBD1 (6 bases). Germline V gene sequence: CDR1 SGHVS, CDR2 FQNEAQ. The V end lost 5 bases, the J end lost 4 bases, and 12 bases lay between the germline ends. CDR3 length: 14 residues. The CDR3 DNA follows: TGTGCCAGCAGCAGAGGGGGACCTAAAAACATTCAGTACTTC. As protein: CASSRGGPKNIQYF.

The chain employs TRBV6-1 and TRBJ1-4; D not certain. Per the germline V gene, CDR1 is MNHNS and CDR2 is SASEGT. Trimming shortened V by 5 bases and J by 4 bases, and 14 bases separated the two germline ends. The CDR3 contains 15 residues. CDR3 DNA sequence: TGTGCCAGCAGTAGGGATCCAAGCCTTAATGAAAAACTGTTTTTT. This translates into CASSRDPSLNEKLFF.

The table lists this clonotype with many counts. The V and J genes are TRBV5-1 and TRBJ2-5; 7 nucleotides align to TRBD2. Trimming cost V 5 bases and J 4 bases; bases outside gene matches: 8. Germline CDR1 and CDR2: SGHRS and YFSETQ. This CDR3 spans 14 amino acids. The CDR3 sequence is CASRIAGVLETQYF. DNA of the CDR3: TGCGCCAGCAGAATTGCGGGGGTCCTAGAGACCCAGTACTTC.

The genes are TRBV7-9 and TRBJ2-1, with D tentatively TRBD2 (5 bases). Germline V gene data show CDR1 as SEHNR and CDR2 as FQNEAQ (reference sequence). The ends were cut back, 5 bases at V and 10 bases at J, with 9 bases in the middle. The CDR3 runs 11 residues. CDR3 coding DNA: TGTGCCAGCAGCCCTACTAGGGAGCAGTTCTTC. This sequence encodes CASSPTREQFF.

This clonotype was seen a few times. The chain employs TRBV11-1 and TRBJ2-7, with D possibly being TRBD1 (5 bases). From germline, CDR1 is SGHAT and CDR2 FQDESV (reference sequence). This CDR3 has 14 residues. Trimming removed 1 base at V and 5 bases at J, with 12 bases between. CDR3 nucleotides: TGTGCCAGCAGCTTAGGCAGGGTTGAGAACGAGCAGTACTTC. This translates into CASSLGRVENEQYF.

In this sample, this clonotype turned up a few times. The V gene is TRBV4-3, the J gene TRBJ1-5, with D unclear. Germline values: CDR1 LGHNA, CDR2 YSLEER. This CDR3 spans 15 amino acids. Trimming removed 3 bases from V and 0 bases from J, with 9 bases in between. The chain's CDR3 is CASSQTRLSNQPQHF. For the CDR3, the DNA is TGCGCCAGCAGCCAGACACGACTTAGCAATCAGCCCCAGCATTTT.